This TCR beta chain was captured in a study of CD8+CD57+ T cells in acquired aplastic anemia. Patients picked for sequencing had shown CD8+CD57+ cell expansion detected by flow cytometry. Researchers used genomic DNA as the template to profile TCR beta VDJ and CDR3. TCRdb re-analysed the reads in MiXCR, keeping a single row per CDR3 protein. The sample shows about 290,000 distinct CDR3 sequences, roughly 59% of them seen only once. V lost 6 bases and J lost 10; bases outside the gene matches: 3. Germline lookup yields CDR1 DFQATT and CDR2 SNEGSKA (reference sequence). This CDR3 has 13 amino acids. At least ten counts were recorded for this clonotype.

The sequencing sample was made of sorted CD4+, CD8+, or CD8+CD57+ T cells (not recorded which) from PBMCs. The gene calls are TRBV20-1 and TRBJ2-1; 16 bases match TRBD2. This TCR was recovered from a human donor with aplastic anemia. In DNA form, the CDR3 reads TGCAGTGCGTGGGGACTAGCGGGAGGGGAGCAGTTCTTC. It encodes CSAWGLAGGEQFF.